The source of this T cell receptor (beta chain) is a study of CD8+ T cells in alopecia areata (dated by TCRdb to 2016 to 2019). A note on the overall study: Treated patients were enrolled in an open-label pilot trial of oral tofacitinib at 5 to 10 mg twice daily for moderate-to-severe alopecia areata. Patients stayed on tofacitinib for 6 to 18 months and then had 6 months of follow-up off drug so that delayed response and recurrence could be assessed. In treated patients, disease severity was measured using the SALT score, which gives the percentage of scalp surface area affected. High-throughput TCRbeta sequencing was used to examine T cell clonal expansion in alopecia areata in both the C3H/HeJ mouse model and human patients. Scalp tissue and sorted CD4+ and CD8+ peripheral blood T cells from patchy and totalis/universalis alopecia areata patients and from healthy controls were covered by human TCRbeta sequencing. Biopsies were taken from tofacitinib-treated patients at baseline and at 4 and 24 weeks of treatment, and a later scalp biopsy was taken in several of the tofacitinib-treated patients. Scalp clonality was compared across normal scalp (n=4), patchy alopecia areata scalp (n=8), and alopecia totalis/universalis scalp (n=8). RNA came from the PAXgene miRNA kit for fixed scalp, the miRNeasy kit for PBMCs, and the RNeasy kit for mouse skin. TCRbeta CDR3 regions were amplified by immunoSEQ multiplex PCR using 35 Vbeta forward and 13 Jbeta reverse primers.

What the authors observed across the whole study: Because the treated cohort was small and had only one nonresponder, larger studies are needed to examine links between baseline CD8+ expansion and response. Scalp TCR repertoire analysis is complicated because resident alphabeta T cells in normal human skin are also sequenced, whereas mouse skin is dominated by gammadelta T cells. Tofacitinib significantly lowered scalp clonality and the number of expanded CD8+ clones among the top 100 scalp clones. Shared TCR sequences between patients were less evident than in mice, which may be partly attributable to HLA diversity in the patient population. Higher clonality and more expanded CD8+ clones were observed in lesional scalp than in normal scalp, particularly in alopecia totalis/universalis, a finding suggestive of antigenic drive. Many expanded lesional clones persisted in scalp and blood during tofacitinib treatment, which may partly explain relapse after stopping treatment.

The CDR3, cysteine through phenylalanine, is 16 amino acids long. Of the read, only the CDR3 DNA is kept; its 48 bases are in frame from base 1. The germline V gene encodes CDR1 SGHAT and CDR2 FQNNGV. V drops 2 bases and J drops 7 bases, leaving 15 bases in between. As concerns this clone: Its cognate antigen has yet to be identified. It has no much larger one-base neighbor in the sample; base qualities were not kept.

Reading the label with the study, this specimen's treatment or condition is: oral pan-JAK inhibitor, 5-10 mg twice daily. Lesional scalp punch biopsies and peripheral blood were obtained from alopecia areata patients. PBMCs were isolated by density centrifugation and stained for CD3, CD4 and CD8, after which CD4+ and CD8+ T cells were sorted on a FACSAria. The library was built by means of the immunoSEQ multiplex PCR assay. RNA was extracted from all samples and reverse transcribed into cDNA as template for TCR sequencing. SuperScript III was used for first-strand cDNA synthesis, primed with a 2:1 mix of oligo-dT and random hexamers. Amplification bias was assessed with a synthetic immune receptor repertoire, and residual bias was removed computationally. As for how the authors treated the data: Raw reads were preprocessed for error removal, and CDR3 was defined according to IMGT conventions as running from the conserved cysteine to phenylalanine. Clonality was calculated as 1 minus Shannon entropy normalized by log2 of the number of productive unique TCRs. Whether scalp clones were CD4 or CD8 was inferred by matching scalp TCRbeta sequences against CD4 and CD8 repertoires sorted from blood. TCRdb obtained this table from immuneACCESS and retained in-frame rearrangements with V and J assigned. These tables miss some clones; where compared with another copy, unresolved V genes account for less than half of the shortfall, and the remainder is unexplained. The V and J calls and clone size come from that table; D and trimming were worked out from the DNA. The sample profile shows about 200,000 clones; 30% to 40% of them were found once. The ten largest make up around 0.48% of the sample.

The sequences come from CD4+ T cells sorted from blood, collected around week 31, from a patient treated with tofacitinib. The chain couples TRBV11-2 to TRBJ1-6; the D gene remains uncertain. The sequence was collected from a human donor with alopecia areata. The nucleotide sequence is given as TGTGCCAGCAGCTTATTTGGGAGCTCGCGAAATTCACCCCTCCACTTT. Its amino acids are CASSLFGSSRNSPLHF.